The subject of this entry is one T cell receptor (beta chain). Its binding antigen is unknown. Per-base qualities were not stored, and no clone one base away is much larger. The sample's time point label, in plain terms: cycle 2 day 1 (C2D1) of nivolumab. Every trial patient had relapsed following autologous stem cell transplantation, and prior brentuximab vedotin exposure was what differed among cohorts A, B and C. A total of under 70 patients with relapsed/refractory classical Hodgkin lymphoma made up the trial cohort, and each patient's best overall response was complete response, partial response or progressive disease. Trial patients were treated with single-agent nivolumab in the multi-cohort phase II CheckMate 205 trial. An independent review committee assessed best overall response using the 2007 International Working Group response criteria. Trial PBMCs were collected just before the start of nivolumab (C1D1) and during therapy at cycle 2 day 1 and cycle 4 day 1. Peripheral blood was collected in 8 mL Vacutainer Cell Preparation Tubes, from which PBMCs were isolated by centrifugation and then cryopreserved.

These data originate in a study of PD-1 blockade in classical Hodgkin lymphoma (dated by TCRdb to 2018 to 2020). About the investigation overall: Nivolumab dosing was 3 mg/kg intravenously every 2 weeks, continuing until either disease progression or unacceptable toxicity. The study used TCR beta sequencing and CyTOF to define a peripheral blood immune signature of response to PD-1 blockade in classical Hodgkin lymphoma.

Genomic DNA was extracted with the Qiagen DNeasy kit from unsorted PBMCs and from negatively selected CD4+ and CD8+ fractions. Amplification of TCR beta CDR3 regions was done by immunoSEQ multiplex PCR with primers that anneal to V and J segments. Amplification bias was minimized using a synthetic immune receptor repertoire, and residual bias was removed computationally after sequencing. The original pipeline was this. Custom Python scripts were used to quantify repertoire diversity as the Shannon entropy index. Unsorted, CD4+ and CD8+ repertoires were analyzed separately, except for combined analyses in which CD4+ and CD8+ sequences were merged in silico. Clonal expansion was defined as a frequency increase of at least 2-fold after treatment compared with C1D1, and clones undetected at baseline were assigned a pseudocount of 0.5. Clones with 0 or 1 copy at C1D1 were classified as singleton clones, and clones with 2 or more copies were classified as non-singleton clones. Clones expanded in unsorted samples were labelled as CD4+, CD8+ or unknown by matching protein sequences in sorted samples from the same patient. Wilcoxon tests on paired samples were used to test diversity changes from C1D1 to C4D1. TCRdb mirrors the immuneACCESS table, restricted to in-frame sequences. Some clones are absent from its copies; in checked studies, under half trace to an unresolved V gene, and the reason for the others is unknown. Clonal size and the V and J genes are those of that table, whereas D and trimming came from the DNA. Within this sample are tens of thousands of clones, with roughly 70% of them counted one time only. The biggest ten clones account for 12% to 15% of the sample.

Trimming accounts for 0 bases at V and 3 bases at J, while the number of junction bases matched to no gene is 5. The cysteine opens and the phenylalanine closes a CDR3 of 15 amino acids. Only the CDR3 part of the read is kept: 45 bases, read in frame from the first base. Sequences SGHRS (CDR1) and YFSETQ (CDR2) are obtained from the germline V gene. The study at large found these results: Newly diagnosed patients were reported to have lower baseline TCR diversity than healthy donors, and relapsed/refractory patients were reported to have lower baseline TCR diversity still. Patients starting nivolumab less than 1 year after ASCT had lower diversity and were excluded from later analyses to avoid confounding by immune reconstitution. The study was limited to a single clinical trial cohort, and causes of repertoire differences, possibly disease activity or prior therapy, remained undefined. A significant rise by C4D1 was seen in CD4+ but not CD8+ TCR diversity (p=0.0027 vs p=0.16), with the rise being most apparent in complete responders (p=0.02). Baseline diversity similar to that of newly diagnosed patients was observed in trial patients achieving complete response, whereas significantly lower diversity was observed in partial responders and progressors.

The chain is encoded by TRBV5-1 joined to TRBJ2-5, and 7 junction bases match TRBD2. The receptor was derived from a human donor with classical Hodgkin lymphoma. Sequencing was performed on peripheral blood mononuclear cells (PBMCs), taken before the second cycle of nivolumab. The encoded CDR3 is CASSLGLGREETQYF. The sequenced DNA is TGCGCCAGCAGCTTGGGGCTGGGGAGGGAAGAGACCCAGTACTTC.